The source of this TCR beta chain is a study of neurological immune-mediated disorders. Study-wide findings and caveats: The study found no CDR3 amino acid sequences shared by expanded clones across subjects, suggesting private repertoires in all groups.

It was by 5'RACE with 10-nucleotide random UMIs that the cDNA was made. Each CDR3 protein is one row after TCRdb ran MiXCR on the 5' RACE reads. The sample holds about 41,000 distinct CDR3 sequences; around 13% are singletons and the top ten take approximately 3.5%. This clonotype occurred many times. The antigen is not known. The CDR3 runs 13 residues. V gave up 7 bases and J gave up 3 bases, with 13 bases separating them. The V gene's germline CDR1 is SGHDT and CDR2 YYEEEE. The J gene is TRBJ1-2, the V gene TRBV5-6; D gene uncertain. This sequence was found in a woman between 55 and 75 years old with HTLV-1-associated myelopathy (HAM/TSP). The material sequenced was CD4+ T cells from blood. CDR3 sequence (DNA): TGTGCCAGCGGTTGGGATACGGACTATGGCTACACCTTC. Its protein product is CASGWDTDYGYTF.